In its sample, the clone carrying this T cell receptor (beta chain) was seen many times. The antigen is undetermined. Germline loops: CDR1 SQVTM, CDR2 ANQGSEA. This CDR3 region has 13 residues. Trimming shortened V by 5 bases and J by 7 bases, and 15 bases separated the two germline ends. The sample comes from a study of post-analysis software for immune sequencing data. Findings of the study overall: Among four or five TRBV segments more frequent in patients than controls were TRBV5-6, TRBV5-1 and TRBV20-1. Versus controls, multiple sclerosis patients showed significantly lower diversity (normalized Chao1).

TCR beta cDNA libraries had unique molecular identifiers. MiXCR was run by TCRdb on the PCR reads, yielding one entry per CDR3 protein. The table has a few hundred thousand distinct CDR3 sequences, 36% seen once. This clonotype originated in a girl under 18 with multiple sclerosis. Sequenced: blood. The V and J genes are TRBV29-1 and TRBJ1-5, with a tentative D call TRBD1 (6 bases). CDR3 residues: CSVLTGTEQPQHF. CDR3 coding DNA: TGCAGCGTTTTAACAGGGACGGAACAGCCCCAGCATTTT.